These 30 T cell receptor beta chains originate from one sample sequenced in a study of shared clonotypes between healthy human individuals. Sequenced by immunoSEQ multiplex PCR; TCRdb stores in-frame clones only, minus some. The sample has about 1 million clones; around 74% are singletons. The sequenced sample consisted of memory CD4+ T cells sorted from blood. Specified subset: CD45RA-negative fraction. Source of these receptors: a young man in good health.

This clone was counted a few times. The CDR3 reads CASSQDRPGLALVNTGELFF. CDR3 DNA: TGCGCCAGCAGCCAAGATCGCCCGGGACTAGCCCTTGTGAACACCGGGGAGCTGTTTTTT. V gene TRBV4-1 combines with J gene TRBJ2-2; TRBD2 aligns across 9 bases. The CDR3 loop spans 20 amino acids. V trimming: 0 bases; J trimming: 1 base; junction bases outside the gene matches: 12. Germline CDR1 reads MGHRA; CDR2 reads YSYEKL.

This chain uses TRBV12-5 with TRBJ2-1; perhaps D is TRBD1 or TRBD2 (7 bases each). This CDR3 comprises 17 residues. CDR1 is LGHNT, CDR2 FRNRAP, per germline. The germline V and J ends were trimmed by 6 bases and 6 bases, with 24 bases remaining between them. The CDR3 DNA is TGTGCTAGTGGATTGACAGGGAGGCGGGAGAGTCGCAATGAGCAGTTCTTC. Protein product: CASGLTGRRESRNEQFF.

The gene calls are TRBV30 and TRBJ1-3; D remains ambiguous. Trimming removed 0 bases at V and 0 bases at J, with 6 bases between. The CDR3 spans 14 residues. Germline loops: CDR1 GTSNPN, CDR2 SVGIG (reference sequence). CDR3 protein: CAWSVQFSGNTIYF. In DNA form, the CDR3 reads TGTGCCTGGAGTGTACAGTTCTCTGGAAACACCATATATTTT.

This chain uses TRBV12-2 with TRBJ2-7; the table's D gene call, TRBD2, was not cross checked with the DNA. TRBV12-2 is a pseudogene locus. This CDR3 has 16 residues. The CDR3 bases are TGTGCAAGTCGCTTAGCGTGGCTAGCGGGAGATCACGAGCAGTACTTC. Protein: CASRLAWLAGDHEQYF.

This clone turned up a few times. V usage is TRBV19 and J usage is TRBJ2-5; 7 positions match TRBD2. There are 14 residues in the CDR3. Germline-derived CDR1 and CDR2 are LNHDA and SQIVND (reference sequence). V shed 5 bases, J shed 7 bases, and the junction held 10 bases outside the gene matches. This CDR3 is CASSPGTIGGTQYF. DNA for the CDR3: TGTGCCAGTAGTCCAGGGACTATTGGGGGGACCCAGTACTTC.

The CDR3 coding sequence is TGTGCCAGCAGCCCCCTCACCCCAGATACGCAGTATTTT. The encoded protein is CASSPLTPDTQYF. The chain recombines TRBV5-5 with TRBJ2-3, with no clear D. The V gene's germline CDR1 is SGHKS and CDR2 YYEKEE (reference sequence). The CDR3 contains 13 residues. Trimming pared 4 bases from V and 4 bases from J, leaving 10 bases between.

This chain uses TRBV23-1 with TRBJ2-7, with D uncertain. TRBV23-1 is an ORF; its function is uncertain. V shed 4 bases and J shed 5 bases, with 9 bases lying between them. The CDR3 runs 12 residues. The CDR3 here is CASSPRMHEQYF. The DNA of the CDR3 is TGCGCCAGCAGTCCTAGGATGCACGAGCAGTACTTC.

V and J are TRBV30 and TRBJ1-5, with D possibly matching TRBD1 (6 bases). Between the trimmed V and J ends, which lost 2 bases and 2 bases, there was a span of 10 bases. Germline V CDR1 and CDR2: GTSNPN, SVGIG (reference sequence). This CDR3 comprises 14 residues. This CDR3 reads CAWSSGAGNQPQHF. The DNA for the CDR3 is TGTGCCTGGAGTTCAGGGGCCGGCAATCAGCCCCAGCATTTT.

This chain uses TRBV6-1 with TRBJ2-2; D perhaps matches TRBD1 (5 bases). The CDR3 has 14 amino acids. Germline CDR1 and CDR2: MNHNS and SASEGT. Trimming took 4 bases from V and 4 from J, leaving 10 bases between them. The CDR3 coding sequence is TGTGCCAGCAGTGGTGGGGCTGGCACCGGGGAGCTGTTTTTT. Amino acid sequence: CASSGGAGTGELFF.

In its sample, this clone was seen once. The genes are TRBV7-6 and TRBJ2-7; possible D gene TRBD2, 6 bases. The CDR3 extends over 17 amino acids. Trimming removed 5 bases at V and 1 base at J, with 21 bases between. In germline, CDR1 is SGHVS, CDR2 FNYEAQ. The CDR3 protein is CASSERSRTIPSYEQYF. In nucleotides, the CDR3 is TGTGCCAGCAGCGAACGATCAAGGACTATCCCTTCCTACGAGCAGTACTTC.

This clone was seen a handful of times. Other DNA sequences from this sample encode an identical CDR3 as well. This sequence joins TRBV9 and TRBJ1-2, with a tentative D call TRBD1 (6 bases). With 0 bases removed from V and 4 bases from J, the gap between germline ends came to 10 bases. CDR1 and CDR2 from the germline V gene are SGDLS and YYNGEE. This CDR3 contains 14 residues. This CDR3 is CASSVDGGPYGYTF. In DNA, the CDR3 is TGTGCCAGCAGCGTAGACGGGGGGCCCTATGGCTACACCTTC. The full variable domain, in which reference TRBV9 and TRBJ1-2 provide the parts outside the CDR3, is DSGVTQTPKHLITATGQRVTLRCSPRSGDLSVYWYQQSLDQGLQFLIQYYNGEERAKGNILERFSAQQFPDLHSELNLSSLELGDSALYFCASSVDGGPYGYTFGSGTRLTVV.

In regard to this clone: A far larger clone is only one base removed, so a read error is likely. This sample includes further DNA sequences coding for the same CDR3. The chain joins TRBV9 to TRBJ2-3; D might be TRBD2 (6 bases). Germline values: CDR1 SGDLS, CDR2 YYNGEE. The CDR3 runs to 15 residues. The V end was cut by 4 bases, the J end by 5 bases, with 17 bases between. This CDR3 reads CASSTAGRSLDTQYF. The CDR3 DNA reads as TGTGCCAGCAGCACCGCGGGGAGGTCATTAGATACGCAGTATTTT.

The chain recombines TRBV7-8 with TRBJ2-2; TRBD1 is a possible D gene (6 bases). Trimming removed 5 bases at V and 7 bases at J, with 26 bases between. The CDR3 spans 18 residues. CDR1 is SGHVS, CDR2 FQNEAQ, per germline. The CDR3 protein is CASSPFTGRGRRDGELFF. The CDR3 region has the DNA TGTGCCAGCAGCCCCTTCACCGGTAGGGGGAGACGGGACGGGGAGCTGTTTTTT.

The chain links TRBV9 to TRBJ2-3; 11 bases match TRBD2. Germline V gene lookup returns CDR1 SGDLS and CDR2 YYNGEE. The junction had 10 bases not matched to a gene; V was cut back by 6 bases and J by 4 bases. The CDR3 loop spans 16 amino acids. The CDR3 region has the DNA TGTGCCAGCAACCCCGGCCTAGCGGGGGGTGCAGATACGCAGTATTTT. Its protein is CASNPGLAGGADTQYF.

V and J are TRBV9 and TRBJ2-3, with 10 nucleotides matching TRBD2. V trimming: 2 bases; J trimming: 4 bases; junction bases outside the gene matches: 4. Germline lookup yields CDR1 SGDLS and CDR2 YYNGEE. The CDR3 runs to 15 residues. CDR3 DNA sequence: TGTGCCAGCAGCGTGGGGACTAGCGCCGCAGATACGCAGTATTTT. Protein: CASSVGTSAADTQYF.

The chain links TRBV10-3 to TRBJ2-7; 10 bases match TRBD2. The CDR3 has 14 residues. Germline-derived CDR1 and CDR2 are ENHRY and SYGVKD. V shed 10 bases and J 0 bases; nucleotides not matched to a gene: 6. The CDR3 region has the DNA TGTGCCACCGCGACTAGCGGGTCCTCCTACGAGCAGTACTTC. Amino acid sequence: CATATSGSSYEQYF.

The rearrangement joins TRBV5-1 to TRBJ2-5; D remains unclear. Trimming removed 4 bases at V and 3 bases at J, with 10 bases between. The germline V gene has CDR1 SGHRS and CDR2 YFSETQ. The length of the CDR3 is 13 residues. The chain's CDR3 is CASSPGREETQYF. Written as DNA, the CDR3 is TGCGCCAGCAGCCCTGGCCGGGAAGAGACCCAGTACTTC.

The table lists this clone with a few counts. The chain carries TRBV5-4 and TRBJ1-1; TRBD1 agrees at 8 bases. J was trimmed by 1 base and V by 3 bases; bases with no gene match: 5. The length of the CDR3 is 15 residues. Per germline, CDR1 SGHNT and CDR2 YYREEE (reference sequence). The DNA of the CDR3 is TGTGCCAGCAGCTACAAGACAGGGGCGAACACTGAAGCTTTCTTT. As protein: CASSYKTGANTEAFF. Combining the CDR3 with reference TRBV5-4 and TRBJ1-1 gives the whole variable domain ETGVTQSPTHLIKTRGQQVTLRCSSQSGHNTVSWYQQALGQGPQFIFQYYREEENGRGNFPPRFSGLQFPNYSSELNVNALELDDSALYLCASSYKTGANTEAFFGQGTRLTVV.

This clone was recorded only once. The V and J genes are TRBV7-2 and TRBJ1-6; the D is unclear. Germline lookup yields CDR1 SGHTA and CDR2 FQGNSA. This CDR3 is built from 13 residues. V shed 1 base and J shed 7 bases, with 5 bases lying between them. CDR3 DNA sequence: TGTGCCAGCAGCTTAGAAGTCAATTCACCCCTCCACTTT. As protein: CASSLEVNSPLHF.

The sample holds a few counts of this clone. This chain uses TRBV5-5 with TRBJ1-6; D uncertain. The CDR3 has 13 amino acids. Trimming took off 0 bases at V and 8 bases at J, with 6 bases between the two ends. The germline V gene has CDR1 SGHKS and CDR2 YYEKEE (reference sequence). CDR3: CASSLVPHSPLHF. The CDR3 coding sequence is TGTGCCAGCAGCTTGGTTCCACATTCACCCCTCCACTTT.

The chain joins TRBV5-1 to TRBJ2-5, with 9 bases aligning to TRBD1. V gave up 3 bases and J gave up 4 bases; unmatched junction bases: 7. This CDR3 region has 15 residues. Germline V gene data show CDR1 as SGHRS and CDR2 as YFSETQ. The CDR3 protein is CASSSGTGNRETQYF. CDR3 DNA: TGCGCCAGCAGCTCCGGGACAGGGAATAGAGAGACCCAGTACTTC. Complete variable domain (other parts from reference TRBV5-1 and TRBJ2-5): KAGVTQTPRYLIKTRGQQVTLSCSPISGHRSVSWYQQTPGQGLQFLFEYFSETQRNKGNFPGRFSGRQFSNSRSEMNVSTLELGDSALYLCASSSGTGNRETQYFGPGTRLLVL.

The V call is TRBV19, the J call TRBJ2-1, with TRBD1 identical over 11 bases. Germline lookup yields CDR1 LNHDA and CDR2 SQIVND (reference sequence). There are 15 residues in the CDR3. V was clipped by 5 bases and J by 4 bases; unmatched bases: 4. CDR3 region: CASSSGTGGYNEQFF. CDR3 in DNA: TGTGCCAGTAGTTCCGGGACAGGGGGATACAATGAGCAGTTCTTC.

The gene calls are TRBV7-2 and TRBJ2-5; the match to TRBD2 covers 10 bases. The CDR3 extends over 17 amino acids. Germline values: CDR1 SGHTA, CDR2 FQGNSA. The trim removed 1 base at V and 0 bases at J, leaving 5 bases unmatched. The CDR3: CASSLVLAGTYQETQYF. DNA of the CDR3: TGTGCCAGCAGCTTAGTACTAGCGGGGACGTACCAAGAGACCCAGTACTTC.

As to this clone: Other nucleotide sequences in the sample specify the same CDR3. The CDR3 DNA is TGTGCCATCAGTGTGAGGGGGGGCGACAATGAGCAGTTCTTC. Residues: CAISVRGGDNEQFF. The V call is TRBV10-3, the J call TRBJ2-1, with D perhaps matching TRBD2 (7 bases). Looked up from germline, CDR1 is ENHRY and CDR2 is SYGVKD. V was trimmed by 4 bases and J by 5 bases, leaving 12 bases between them. This CDR3 is 14 amino acids long.

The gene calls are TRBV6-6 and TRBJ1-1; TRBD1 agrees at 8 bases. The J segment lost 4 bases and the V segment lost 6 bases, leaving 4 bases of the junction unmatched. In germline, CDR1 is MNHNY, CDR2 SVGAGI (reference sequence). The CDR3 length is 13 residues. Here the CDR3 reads CASSNDRGTEAFF. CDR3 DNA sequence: TGTGCCAGCAGCAACGACAGGGGCACTGAAGCTTTCTTT.

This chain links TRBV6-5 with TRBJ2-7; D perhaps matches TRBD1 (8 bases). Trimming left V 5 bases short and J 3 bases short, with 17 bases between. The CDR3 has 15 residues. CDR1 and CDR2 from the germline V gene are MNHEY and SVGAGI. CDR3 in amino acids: CASSLGQGLNYEQYF. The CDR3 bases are TGTGCCAGCAGTCTAGGACAGGGACTAAACTACGAGCAGTACTTC.

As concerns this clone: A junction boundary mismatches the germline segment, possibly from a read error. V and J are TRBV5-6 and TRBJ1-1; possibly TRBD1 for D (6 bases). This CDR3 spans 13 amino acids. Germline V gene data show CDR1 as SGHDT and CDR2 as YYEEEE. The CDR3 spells CASSGQLKTEAFF. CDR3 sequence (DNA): TGTGCCAGCAGCGGACAGTTGAAGACTGAAGCTTTCTTT.

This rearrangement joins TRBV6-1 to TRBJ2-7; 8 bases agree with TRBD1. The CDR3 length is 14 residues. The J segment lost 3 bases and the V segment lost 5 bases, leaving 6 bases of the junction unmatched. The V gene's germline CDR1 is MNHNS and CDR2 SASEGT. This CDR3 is CASSPDRVYYEQYF. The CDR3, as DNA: TGTGCCAGCAGTCCGGACAGGGTCTACTACGAGCAGTACTTC.

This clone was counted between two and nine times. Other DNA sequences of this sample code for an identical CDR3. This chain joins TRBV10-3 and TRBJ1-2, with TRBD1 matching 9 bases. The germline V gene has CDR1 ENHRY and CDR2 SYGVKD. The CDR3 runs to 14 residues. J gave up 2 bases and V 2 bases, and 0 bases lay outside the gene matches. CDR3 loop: CAISEGTGNYGYTF. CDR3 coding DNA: TGTGCCATCAGTGAGGGGACAGGGAACTATGGCTACACCTTC.

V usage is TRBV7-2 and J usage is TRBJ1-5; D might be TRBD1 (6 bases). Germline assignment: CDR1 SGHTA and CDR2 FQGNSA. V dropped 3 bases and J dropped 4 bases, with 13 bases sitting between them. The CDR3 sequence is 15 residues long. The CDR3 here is CASSFNRADNQPQHF. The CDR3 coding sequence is TGTGCCAGCAGCTTCAACAGGGCGGATAATCAGCCCCAGCATTTT.